The entry below describes one T cell receptor beta chain. Its antigen is still unknown. CDR1 DFQATT and CDR2 SNEGSKA come from the germline V gene (reference sequence). This CDR3 contains 16 residues. Trimming removed 0 bases from V and 0 bases from J, with 15 bases in between. This sample was included in a study of blood T cells in healthy people across ages. Study-level findings and limits: Among long-lived donors, naive CD4+ cells were more numerous and diversity higher than in aged donors.

It was with a sample-barcoded 5' primer and a J-beta primer mix that a second PCR of roughly 7 to 12 cycles was run. TCRdb called the 5' RACE reads again in MiXCR, with one record for every CDR3 protein. Altogether about 1.4 million distinct CDR3 sequences are present, approximately 63% being singletons, with the ten largest covering approximately 7%. Donors were systemically healthy Caucasian individuals from Russia aged about 6 to 95 years. The sample, about 10 milliliters of peripheral blood, was drawn from each donor. Isolation recovered at least 7 million PBMCs from every sample. Material for sequencing was blood. This TCR was sampled from a man between 18 and 29 years old in good health. The V call is TRBV20-1, the J call TRBJ2-7, with D possibly being TRBD2 (5 bases). CDR3 sequence: CSAREIGRTYSYEQYF. The CDR3 nucleotides are TGCAGTGCTAGAGAAATCGGGCGGACTTACTCCTACGAGCAGTACTTC.